Sequencing of this TCR beta chain was carried out in a study of graft-versus-host responses after intestinal transplantation. Looking at the study overall: Anti-thymocyte globulin induction was given to all recipients, followed by tacrolimus and steroids for roughly 3 years.

Findings and caveats of the study: Within the allografts of patients who had graft-donor T cell macrochimerism, graft-versus-host to host-versus-graft clonal ratios were high. GvH clones surfaced in recipient marrow, some emerging earlier in ileum or blood. Association was observed between peak circulating GvH clone levels and early post-transplant HvG declines.

Trimming took off 1 base at V and 2 bases at J, with 11 bases between the two ends. This CDR3 is built from 15 residues. CDR1 and CDR2 (germline): SGHVS, FQNEAQ. Here immunoSEQ multiplex PCR was the method, and the copy in TCRdb shows in-frame clones only, minus some. This table has about 130,000 clones, around nine tenths appearing once. Worth noting for this clone: The antigen is not known.

V gene TRBV7-8 combines with J gene TRBJ1-2; D not resolved. The material sequenced was unstimulated CD4+ T cells sorted from spleen or lymph node cells, taken before intestinal transplant. This TCR derives from a human donor who received an intestinal transplant. CDR3 in DNA: TGTGCCAGCAGCTTAGAGGCAGGCTTCAACTATGGCTACACCTTC. As protein: CASSLEAGFNYGYTF.